One and the same sample provided the 17 T cell receptor beta chains below, sequenced in a study of OX40 agonist ivuxolimab in advanced cancers. Produced via immunoSEQ multiplex PCR; TCRdb's table is partial and in-frame only. This table holds about 79,000 clones, more than 85% found once. Sequenced material: CD4+ or CD8+ T cells sorted from blood, taken in a trial of the OX40 agonist ivuxolimab. The receptors derive from an adult with an advanced solid tumor such as melanoma, head and neck, liver or kidney cancer.

Regarding this clone: Mismatch with germline at one junction end may stem from a read error. The chain couples TRBV23-1 to TRBJ1-4, with TRBD1 matching over 9 bases. TRBV23-1 is treated as an ORF (open reading frame) with a function not yet certain. The CDR3 consists of 10 residues. The CDR3 reads CASSRQGVVF. The CDR3 region has the DNA TGCGCCAGCAGTCGACAGGGGGTTGTTTTT.

This chain links TRBV19 with TRBJ1-5; 9 bases align to TRBD1. Germline V lookup: CDR1 LNHDA, CDR2 SQIVND (reference sequence). V lost 6 bases and J lost 3; bases outside the gene matches: 6. This CDR3 is 15 amino acids long. The CDR3 DNA is TGTGCCAGTAGCTCCGGGACAGGGAACAATCAGCCCCAGCATTTT. Its translation is CASSSGTGNNQPQHF.

The genes are TRBV5-1 and TRBJ2-5; 10 nucleotides agree with TRBD2. CDR3 length equals 16 residues. V gave up 1 base and J gave up 2 bases; unmatched junction bases: 5. The V gene's germline CDR1 is SGHRS and CDR2 YFSETQ. The CDR3 sequence is CASSLRTSGLQETQYF. DNA of the CDR3: TGCGCCAGCAGCTTGCGGACTAGCGGATTACAAGAGACCCAGTACTTC.

This chain uses TRBV7-2 with TRBJ2-5, with TRBD2 as a possible D gene (6 bases). CDR1 is SGHTA and CDR2 is FQGNSA in the germline V gene. V was clipped by 5 bases and J by 6 bases, with 13 bases between them. This CDR3 has 13 amino acids. CDR3 nucleotides: TGTGCCAGCAGCCCGCCGGGGAGGCAGACCCAGTACTTC. Translated, it gives CASSPPGRQTQYF. Complete variable domain (other parts from reference TRBV7-2 and TRBJ2-5): GAGVSQSPSNKVTEKGKDVELRCDPISGHTALYWYRQSLGQGLEFLIYFQGNSAPDKSGLPSDRFSAERTGGSVSTLTIQRTQQEDSAVYLCASSPPGRQTQYFGPGTRLLVL.

This chain links TRBV6-5 with TRBJ1-1; no reliable D call. V lost 6 bases and J lost 3, with 2 bases in between. Germline assignment: CDR1 MNHEY and CDR2 SVGAGI. This CDR3 has 10 amino acids. CDR3 nucleotide sequence: TGTGCCAGCAGCGACACTGAAGCTTTCTTT. Protein: CASSDTEAFF.

This clone was recorded only once. The chain is built from TRBV7-9 and TRBJ2-4; D may match TRBD1 or TRBD2 (6 bases each). The germline V and J ends were trimmed by 3 bases and 8 bases, with 17 bases remaining between them. CDR1 is SEHNR and CDR2 is FQNEAQ in the germline V gene (reference sequence). The CDR3 sequence is 15 residues long. The DNA for the CDR3 is TGTGCCAGCAGCTTGGCTTTGGGGGGCAGTGACATTCAGTACTTC. Translation: CASSLALGGSDIQYF.

This chain joins TRBV7-2 and TRBJ2-2, with D tentatively TRBD1 or TRBD2 (5 bases each). Trimming stripped 5 bases from V and 3 bases from J, with 19 bases between. This CDR3 has 17 residues. Germline CDR1 is SGHTA and CDR2 is FQGNSA. Here the CDR3 reads CASSPIRRVGDTGELFF. For the CDR3, the DNA is TGTGCCAGCAGCCCAATACGACGCGTGGGGGACACCGGGGAGCTGTTTTTT.

The rearrangement joins TRBV29-1 to TRBJ2-7; possible D gene TRBD1, 5 bases. Trimming cost V 7 bases and J 5 bases, with 15 bases left between them. The germline V gene has CDR1 SQVTM and CDR2 ANQGSEA. CDR3 length: 12 residues. CDR3 DNA: TGCAGCGCTCCAGGGTACGGCGACGAGCAGTACTTC. It encodes CSAPGYGDEQYF.

The CDR3 here is CASRVGTVSGNTIYF. CDR3 coding DNA: TGTGCCAGCAGGGTCGGGACGGTCTCTGGAAACACCATATATTTT. This chain links TRBV6-1 with TRBJ1-3, with a possible D match to TRBD1 (5 bases). The CDR3 extends over 15 amino acids. V lost 6 bases to trimming and J lost 0 bases, with 12 bases between them. Germline V gene data show CDR1 as MNHNS and CDR2 as SASEGT.

The rearrangement links TRBV30 to TRBJ2-7; D may be TRBD1 (5 bases). In germline, CDR1 is GTSNPN, CDR2 SVGIG (reference sequence). This CDR3 has 15 residues. Between the trimmed V and J ends, which lost 5 bases and 1 base, there was a span of 18 bases. The CDR3 coding sequence is TGTGCCTGGGCCCCCCGACAGTCCTATTCCTACGAGCAGTACTTC. It codes for CAWAPRQSYSYEQYF.

This sequence joins TRBV5-1 and TRBJ1-3; D uncertain. V was shortened by 4 bases and J by 0 bases, with 11 bases between the two germline ends. Germline CDR1 SGHRS, CDR2 YFSETQ. There are 15 residues in the CDR3. The CDR3 here is CASSPGGISGNTIYF. DNA for the CDR3: TGCGCCAGCAGCCCGGGAGGAATCTCTGGAAACACCATATATTTT.

The CDR3 region is CAWGTFRAFF. The CDR3 region has the DNA TGTGCCTGGGGGACCTTTAGGGCTTTCTTT. V usage is TRBV30 and J usage is TRBJ1-1; a weak D match, TRBD1 (5 bases). Germline CDR1 and CDR2: GTSNPN and SVGIG (reference sequence). This CDR3 comprises 10 residues. Between the trimmed V and J ends, which lost 5 bases and 11 bases, there was a span of 12 bases.

V and J are TRBV7-6 and TRBJ2-1; tentatively, D is TRBD2 (6 bases). The CDR3 runs to 12 residues. V gave up 1 base and J gave up 8 bases, with 6 bases separating them. Per germline, CDR1 SGHVS and CDR2 FNYEAQ. CDR3 in amino acids: CASSLGGDEQFF. Written as DNA, the CDR3 is TGTGCCAGCAGCTTAGGCGGGGATGAGCAGTTCTTC.

The genes are TRBV9 and TRBJ1-1; the D is unclear. V lost 2 bases and J 2 bases, leaving 10 bases between the germline ends. CDR3 length: 14 residues. CDR1 is SGDLS, CDR2 YYNGEE, per germline. CDR3 sequence reads: CASSVNSYNTEAFF. The CDR3 DNA is TGTGCCAGCAGCGTGAACAGTTACAACACTGAAGCTTTCTTT.

V is TRBV28 and J is TRBJ1-2, with 8 nucleotides matching TRBD1. CDR3 size: 15 residues. V lost 4 bases to trimming and J lost 8 bases; unmatched junction nucleotides: 12. Germline CDR1 and CDR2: MDHEN and SYDVKM. CDR3 amino acids: CASSSSGTGGRGYTF. The CDR3 DNA sequence: TGTGCCAGCAGTTCTTCTGGGACAGGAGGAAGAGGCTACACCTTC.

This chain uses TRBV2 with TRBJ1-2, with a possible D match to TRBD1 (5 bases). CDR1 and CDR2 (germline): SNHLY, FYNNEI. Between the trimmed V and J ends, which lost 3 bases and 5 bases, there was a span of 13 bases. The CDR3 runs to 14 residues. The CDR3 bases are TGTGCCAGCAGTGATAGACTGGGGGTTTATGGCTACACCTTC. Its translation is CASSDRLGVYGYTF.

As concerns this clone: Sequence at one end of the junction differs from germline and may be a read error. The genes are TRBV7-7 and TRBJ2-7; TRBD2 matches at 9 bases. The CDR3 runs 14 residues. CDR1 is SSHAT, CDR2 FNYEAQ, per germline (reference sequence). CDR3 in amino acids: CASSLGAGGSEQYF. CDR3 DNA sequence: TGTGCTAGCAGCTTAGGGGCGGGAGGGAGCGAGCAGTACTTC.